This TCR beta chain is drawn from a study of blood T cell repertoires in COVID-19 (dated by TCRdb to 2019 to 2021). With respect to the entire study: The collaborator samples originated in the United States, Italy and Spain and spanned the acute and convalescent phases of COVID-19. Subjects who had been exposed to COVID-19, were actively infected with it, or had recovered from it provided the deeply sampled blood TCRbeta repertoires that made up the dataset. The samples were drawn from the first 160 participants of the ongoing ImmuneRACE study and from 1,254 subjects provided by 6 global collaborators. The prospective study material was composed of cDNA or gDNA derived from T cells, B-cell-depleted T cells, or PBMCs. Where available, HLA class I and class II types were taken from metadata supplied by the sample provider and were not determined by assay-based typing. Nearly every sample came with metadata listing a de-identified subject ID, COVID-19 status, age in years and sex. The repertoires were released in a freely available public database meant as a resource for research on the immune response to SARS-CoV-2.

The immunoSEQ Assay, a bias-controlled multiplex PCR, was used to amplify TCRbeta CDR3 regions from genomic DNA. As for the authors' bioinformatics: Within the assay, amplification of reference gene primers was used to estimate how many nucleated cells each sample contained. To quantify the absolute abundance of each unique TCRbeta CDR3 rearrangement, sequence reads were collapsed and filtered. For each sample, productive Simpson clonality was calculated as the square root of Simpson's diversity index over productive rearrangements. TCRdb limited this immuneACCESS table to in-frame rearrangements with V and J called. A share of clones is missing; checked studies link under half to unresolved V genes, and the rest is unexplained. The DNA was the basis for D and trimming; V, J and clone size are from that table. For this sample the table gives around 67,000 clones, of which around 88% were detected only once. The top ten clonotypes cover roughly 1.9% of the sample.

The collaborating institutions used their own protocols to collect whole blood in K2EDTA tubes. Collaborator samples were shipped for TCRbeta analysis as frozen whole blood, isolated PBMCs, or DNA extracted from either sample type. Turning to this clone: This receptor's antigen is unknown. Base qualities are missing; no much larger clone stands one base away.

Findings and caveats that apply to the study as a whole: How much clinical and demographic metadata was included differed by source and by participant, and the metadata was provided uncurated.

This receptor was obtained from a woman aged 80 or over with active or convalescent COVID-19. The source material was peripheral blood.

The encoded CDR3 is CASTGQLNQPQHF. The nucleotide sequence reads TGTGCCAGCACCGGACAGCTCAATCAGCCCCAGCATTTT. Rearrangement joined TRBV7-8 to TRBJ1-5; the D region possibly corresponds to TRBD1 (6 bases align). From the cysteine up to the phenylalanine, the CDR3 has a length of 13 residues. Kept here is only the CDR3 DNA, which spans 39 bases and is read in frame from base 1. Trimming at the junction amounts to 7 bases on V and 3 bases on J, and the germline ends lie 10 bases apart. Based on the germline V gene, the CDR1 and CDR2 sequences are SGHVS and FQNEAQ.